The clone carrying this TCR beta chain was detected ten times or more. The treatment: approximately 18 received Ad26.COV2.S at low or high dose, single or two shots; 5 received placebo; per-sample allocation not given. Samples analyzed were those drawn on day 63 after the first vaccine or placebo injection. This sample is drawn from a study of Ad26.COV2.S vaccination and SARS-CoV-2 variants. Libraries were prepared by immunoSEQ multiplex PCR; TCRdb keeps only in-frame clonotypes and omits some of them. The repertoire holds some 340,000 clones, around 85% seen once, with approximately 2% in the top ten. The CDR3 consists of 14 residues. Trimming took 6 bases from V and 2 from J, leaving 10 bases between them. Germline V gene lookup returns CDR1 MNHEY and CDR2 SVGAGI.

This chain connects TRBV6-5 to TRBJ2-2; D is unresolved. The material sequenced was peripheral blood, taken in a trial of Ad26.COV2.S vaccine versus placebo. The receptor's source is a person aged 18-65 years who received the Ad26.COV2.S COVID-19 vaccine or a placebo. The CDR3 sequence: CASSVQINTGELFF. The CDR3 DNA is TGTGCCAGCAGCGTACAGATAAACACCGGGGAGCTGTTTTTT.